The source of this T cell receptor (beta chain) is a study of cytomegalovirus exposure and HLA in healthy donors. The CDR3 extends over 17 amino acids. CDR1 is SEHNR and CDR2 is FQNEAQ in the germline V gene (reference sequence). A note on this clone: At one of its ends the junction is not consistent with the germline gene, which may arise from a read error.

Healthy bone marrow donors made up the cohort. The PCR contained 60 Vbeta and 13 Jbeta primers. Here immunoSEQ multiplex PCR was the method, and the copy in TCRdb shows in-frame clones only, minus some. The top ten clones hold roughly 1.5% of a sample with about 43,000 clones, roughly 77% of them seen once. This chain links TRBV7-9 with TRBJ1-2; 10 bases are a match to TRBD1. The clonotype was recovered from a man between 25 and 39 years old in good health and CMV-seronegative. Material for sequencing was PBMCs. The CDR3 sequence: CSSRERDRGSPNYGYTF. Written as DNA, the CDR3 is TGTTCCAGCAGAGAAAGGGACAGGGGATCGCCTAACTATGGCTACACCTTC.